This T cell receptor (beta chain) was recorded in a study of T cell clonotyping in hematopoietic cell transplantation. General study findings and limits: At the given depth, recipient repertoires were over 97% de novo clonotypes. CD4 and CD8 repertoire contributions could not be separated without sorting. Graft donor and pretransplant recipient Inverse Simpson Index values predicted broader posttransplant TCR diversity. Recipient TCR diversity dropped after transplant; expanded clonotypes rose from day 30 to 180.

Turning to this clone: Its antigen is not known.

Assay: immunoSEQ multiplex PCR; the TCRdb copy retains only in-frame clones and omits some. The data contain about 44,000 clones, around 94% of them singletons. The CDR3 runs 15 residues. CDR1 MNHNS and CDR2 SASEGT come from the germline V gene. Trimming pared 4 bases from V and 2 bases from J, leaving 14 bases between. This TCR came from a woman between 45 and 60 years old in good health. Some clones in this sample may be carry-over from other donors' samples. The sequencing input was peripheral blood mononuclear cells. This chain uses TRBV6-1 with TRBJ1-1, with a weak D call TRBD1 (5 bases). The CDR3 DNA is TGTGCCAGCAGTGTCCCCGGGACCTCAAACACTGAAGCTTTCTTT. Protein product: CASSVPGTSNTEAFF.